This T cell receptor (beta chain) was identified in a study of identical twins. This clonotype was recorded a few times. TCRdb independently ran MiXCR on the 5' RACE reads; one entry per CDR3 protein. The sample shows 250,000 or so distinct CDR3 sequences, approximately 7.3% of them seen only once. CDR1 and CDR2 (germline): PRHDT, FYEKMQ (reference sequence). The V end was cut by 5 bases, the J end by 2 bases, with 19 bases between. CDR3 size: 16 residues. In every case, the donor was a healthy Caucasian. This sample also appeared in a second study, on yellow fever vaccine responses in identical twins.

The source material was CD8+ T cells sorted from blood. The gene calls are TRBV13 and TRBJ2-7; TRBD1 might be the D (6 bases). This TCR was sampled from a young woman in good health. The CDR3 loop reads CASSGGRDLSAYEQYF. The DNA of the CDR3 is TGTGCCAGCAGCGGGGGCCGGGACCTGTCGGCCTACGAGCAGTACTTC.